The subject of this entry is one TCR beta chain. This clonotype came up many times. Its cognate antigen has yet to be identified. The sample holds no much larger clone one base away, and base qualities are not on file. V was cut back by 5 bases and J by 4 bases, leaving a gap of 19 bases between them. Counted from cysteine to phenylalanine, this CDR3 has 16 amino acids. Left in the record is the CDR3 DNA by itself, 48 bases read in frame from the first base. From the germline V gene, CDR1 is SNHLY and CDR2 is FYNNEI. This entry is derived from a study of regulatory T cells in long-lasting Graves disease (dated by TCRdb to the early 2020s). For the wider study: Patients with newly diagnosed Graves' disease had been on antithyroid drugs for under 3 months. A total of roughly 35 samples underwent TCR sequencing: some 13 from persistent and some 20 from newly diagnosed Graves' disease patients. The study was registered as a clinical trial and conducted in China. Peripheral blood TCR sequencing and RNA sequencing compared persistent Graves' disease patients with newly diagnosed Graves' disease patients. Overall study results and their limits: Preferential use of TRBV28, TRBJ1-2 and TRBJ2-5 was observed in persistent disease, whereas TRBV20-1 and TRBJ2-1 were favored in newly diagnosed disease. More public clonotypes were shared among persistent patients (approximately 3,000) than among newly diagnosed patients (approximately 930). Peripheral blood alone was examined, since thyroid tissue, which constituted the primary lesion, could not be accessed. The small sample size was acknowledged by the authors as a limitation that may reduce accuracy. Sequencing and analysis were restricted to the TCR beta chain. Persistent Graves' disease patients showed lower TCR Shannon entropy and fewer highly expanded clones than newly diagnosed patients, suggesting clonal expansion.

Library method: multiplex PCR. These reads were obtained on an Illumina HiSeq 4000. iRepertoire HTBI primers and Arm-PCR amplification of CDR3 regions were used to construct TCR beta libraries. PCR products were gel purified before sequencing. As for the original processing: Gene usage analysis of CDR3 amino acid clonotypes used the 62 TRBV and fewer than 15 TRBJ segments found across samples. COPE and FqMerger were used to merge the filtered high-quality paired reads into contigs. BLAST was used to align contigs to IMGT TRBV, TRBD and TRBJ reference genes, and CDR3 was defined according to IMGT. Any clonotype with a frequency above 0.1% was counted as a highly expanded clone. Repertoire diversity was measured by Shannon entropy, and V-J evenness by the Gini coefficient. Public clonotypes were defined as clonotypes shared by more than one individual. Using fastp trimming at Q25 and MiXCR clonotype assembly, TCRdb reanalyzed the public sequencing data and kept in-frame beta chains. Entries are consolidated by CDR3 protein sequence, retaining the most common genes and DNA. The V and J calls here are based on TCRdb, not the publication. The sample records hundreds of thousands of distinct CDR3 sequences, 15% to 20% of which are singletons. Together, the top ten hold 25% to 30% of the sample.

In light of the paper, this sample's time point label describes: newly diagnosed GD, antithyroid drugs for less than 3 months. For both TCR sequencing and RNA sequencing, RNA was extracted from PBMCs using TRIzol. Graves' disease was diagnosed according to American Thyroid Association guidelines. Patients for the study were recruited at an endocrinology department in Xi'an, China. From each patient, approximately 9.9 milliliters of peripheral blood was collected into an EDTA anticoagulant tube. PBMCs were isolated by Ficoll Paque Plus density gradient separation without further T cell sorting. An Agilent 2100 Bioanalyzer and agarose gel were used to check RNA quality, and a NanoDrop 2000 was used to measure RNA concentration. These data also featured in a second study, about T cells in Graves' hyperthyroidism and ophthalmopathy. The second paper further reports: Graves' hyperthyroidism was defined as stable when no progression to ophthalmopathy occurred over 18 months of follow-up. Hyperthyroidism patients were aged 18 to 65 years and newly diagnosed, with disease duration of less than 2 months. The study excluded patients with uncontrolled infections, other autoimmune diseases, pregnancy or lactation. Clinical symptoms, serum thyroxine and TRAb, thyroid ultrasound, and orbital computed tomography formed the basis for the diagnoses. The first round of RT-PCR for the TCR CDR3 was performed with the HTBI primer set and the Qiagen OneStep RT-PCR kit. Blood samples also contained most of the expanded thyroid clonotypes (frequency above 0.001), which suggests that blood repertoires may reflect thyroid immune responses. A 13 V-J signature model separated ophthalmopathy from stable hyperthyroidism, with around 90% sensitivity and just under 84% specificity in cross-validation and 80%/75% in testing. In validation, progression to ophthalmopathy was predicted by the model with almost 71% sensitivity and 72% to 85% specificity, a median of approximately 6.5 months before onset. To identify distinguishing TCR V-J signatures, a discovery cohort of about 100 patients was used, comprising 40 to 45 with Graves' ophthalmopathy and under 60 with stable Graves' hyperthyroidism. An independent validation cohort of 18 to 20 hyperthyroidism patients and about 15 patients who later progressed to ophthalmopathy tested prospective prediction of ophthalmopathy. For training and testing, the 100 patients in the discovery cohort were randomly divided in a 7:3 ratio. Thyroid tissue and blood T-cell repertoires from more than five Graves' hyperthyroidism patients were also compared in the study. After sampling, hyperthyroidism patients received methimazole starting at 30 mg daily, and ophthalmopathy patients received high-dose intravenous methylprednisolone. Libraries were constructed in a second round of multiplex PCR, after which size selection and purification were carried out. Libraries were sequenced paired-end with 100 bp reads on an Illumina HiSeq2000. SOAPnuke was used to process the raw data, removing reads that contained adapters or uncalled bases, had a mean Phred below 15, or lacked an exact match to the constant primer or identifier. COPE v1.2.5 was used to merge high-quality paired reads, and clonotypes were defined as unique nucleotide sequences. MiTCR v1.1 was used to align clonotypes to the IMGT TRBV, TRBD and TRBJ reference segments. Analysis was restricted to V-J combinations with a frequency above 0.0001, which covered about 99% of repertoires. A TCS score was defined as the ratio between F50 (clonal expansion) and ExV (chaos), using BLOSUM62-based TCRdist between CDR3 peptides within each V-J. Welch's t-statistics and random forest reduced some 510 V-J features to 10 to 15, which were used in a naive Bayes classifier (R e1071). Sample size was not statistically predetermined, and investigators were not blinded to group allocation. According to the paper, TCR Vbeta CDR3 sequencing was carried out on 135 peripheral blood samples, which came from 40 to 45 ophthalmopathy, fewer than 80 hyperthyroidism and approximately 17 progressor patients.

This sequence originates from a man in his forties with Graves disease. Donor details come from another sample of the same person, matched by shared clones. The chain joins TRBV2 to TRBJ2-3; the best D guess is TRBD2, with 5 bases matching. Sample: peripheral blood mononuclear cells (PBMCs), taken at new diagnosis, from a patient treated with antithyroid drugs. This receptor has the CDR3 CASSRSAPGGPDTQYF. In nucleotide form, the sequence is TGTGCCAGCAGTCGCTCGGCCCCAGGAGGACCAGATACGCAGTATTTT.